This TCR beta chain was sequenced during a study of T cell responses to AZD1222 COVID-19 vaccine. General observations from the study: Nearly half of the spike-specific TCRs reportedly recognize variant regions that carry no mutations. Distributed over spike, vaccine-associated CD4 TCRs predominated at 160-218 and 743-854.

Produced via immunoSEQ multiplex PCR; TCRdb's table is partial and in-frame only. The sample records around 200,000 clones, roughly 91% being singletons. On this clone: Its antigen is not identified.

V lost 6 bases, J lost 7 bases, and 18 bases lay in between. CDR3 size: 14 residues. CDR1 and CDR2 (germline): SNHLY, FYNNEI. This specimen was peripheral blood, taken 28 days after the second dose of the MenACWY control vaccine. The receptor was derived from an adult who received the MenACWY meningococcal vaccine as a control. The chain combines TRBV2 with TRBJ2-5, with TRBD2 as a possible D gene (6 bases). The CDR3 nucleotides read TGTGCCAGCAGGGGTCGGGGGATCCCGGGGACCCAGTACTTC. It specifies CASRGRGIPGTQYF.